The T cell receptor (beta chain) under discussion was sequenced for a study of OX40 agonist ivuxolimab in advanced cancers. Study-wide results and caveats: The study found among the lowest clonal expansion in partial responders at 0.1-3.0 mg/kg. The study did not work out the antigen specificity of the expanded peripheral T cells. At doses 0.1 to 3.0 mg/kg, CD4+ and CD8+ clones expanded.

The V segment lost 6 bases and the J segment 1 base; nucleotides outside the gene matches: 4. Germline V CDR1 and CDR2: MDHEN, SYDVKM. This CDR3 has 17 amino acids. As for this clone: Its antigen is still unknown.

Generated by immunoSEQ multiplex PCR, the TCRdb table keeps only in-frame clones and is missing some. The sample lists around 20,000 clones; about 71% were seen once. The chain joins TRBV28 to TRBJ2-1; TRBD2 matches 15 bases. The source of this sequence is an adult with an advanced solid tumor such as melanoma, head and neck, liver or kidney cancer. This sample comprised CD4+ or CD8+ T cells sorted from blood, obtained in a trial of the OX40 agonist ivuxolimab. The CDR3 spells CASRSGLAGGSYNEQFF. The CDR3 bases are TGTGCCAGCAGATCGGGACTAGCGGGAGGATCCTACAATGAGCAGTTCTTC.